One and the same sample provided the 24 T cell receptor beta chains below, sequenced in a study of preoperative IRX-2 immunotherapy in early breast cancer. The sample's treatment: preoperative locoregional IRX-2 cytokine immunotherapy. Repertoires were generated with immunoSEQ multiplex PCR, while TCRdb's copy carries only in-frame clones and drops some. The data show tens of thousands of clones, around 95% seen once. The starting material was tumor tissue, obtained after IRX-2 immunotherapy. These receptors all come from a human donor with breast cancer.

J is TRBJ2-7 and V is TRBV5-1; D could derive from TRBD1 or TRBD2 (5 bases each). The V gene lost 5 bases and the J gene lost 5 bases, with 11 bases spanning the gap. This CDR3 is built from 12 residues. Germline CDR1 SGHRS, CDR2 YFSETQ. As DNA, the CDR3 is TGCGCCAGCAGTTACGGGACCCACGAGCAGTACTTC. It yields the protein CASSYGTHEQYF. Looking up the rest from reference TRBV5-1 and TRBJ2-7 gives the full variable domain: KAGVTQTPRYLIKTRGQQVTLSCSPISGHRSVSWYQQTPGQGLQFLFEYFSETQRNKGNFPGRFSGRQFSNSRSEMNVSTLELGDSALYLCASSYGTHEQYFGPGTRLTVT.

This clone was picked up one time. The chain links TRBV6-6 to TRBJ2-3; perhaps TRBD2 as D (5 bases). CDR3 size: 14 residues. Germline V gives CDR1 MNHNY, CDR2 SVGAGI (reference sequence). The V and J ends lost 6 bases and 5 bases respectively, with 15 bases between them. The CDR3 here is CASSRSSRGDTQYF. The CDR3 DNA is TGTGCCAGCAGCCGTTCCTCCCGGGGAGATACGCAGTATTTT.

This rearrangement joins TRBV23-1 to TRBJ2-1; D may correspond to TRBD1 or TRBD2 (5 bases each). TRBV23-1 is treated as an ORF (open reading frame) with a function not yet certain. Trimming pared 2 bases from V and 8 bases from J, leaving 7 bases between. There are 12 residues in the CDR3. The CDR3 bases are TGCGCCAGCAGTCAACGGGGACATGAGCAGTTCTTC. Translation: CASSQRGHEQFF.

The chain is built from TRBV7-2 and TRBJ2-5; D possibly corresponds to TRBD2 (5 bases). Trimming stripped 3 bases from V and 5 bases from J, with 7 bases between. The CDR3 extends over 12 amino acids. Germline values: CDR1 SGHTA, CDR2 FQGNSA. CDR3 loop: CASSFPGETQYF. The CDR3 coding sequence is TGTGCCAGCAGCTTCCCGGGGGAGACCCAGTACTTC.

The rearrangement joins TRBV5-1 to TRBJ2-5; D possibly uses TRBD1 or TRBD2 (7 bases each). The J call may be incorrect, as the DNA end agrees better with TRBJ2-7. Looked up from germline, CDR1 is SGHRS and CDR2 is YFSETQ. This CDR3 comprises 15 residues. CDR3 DNA sequence: TGCGCCAGCGGCCCCAGGGGGAGGGAATCCTACGAGCAGTACTTC. Its translation is CASGPRGRESYEQYF.

The chain recombines TRBV9 with TRBJ1-1; D is unclear. Deletions cut 0 bases from V and 10 bases from J, with 10 bases between. Germline values: CDR1 SGDLS, CDR2 YYNGEE. The CDR3 runs 12 residues. This CDR3 is CASSVVGGGAFF. DNA of the CDR3: TGTGCCAGCAGCGTAGTAGGCGGTGGAGCTTTCTTT.

V and J are TRBV4-1 and TRBJ2-1; D is possibly TRBD1 (6 bases). From germline, CDR1 is MGHRA and CDR2 YSYEKL. Trimming stripped 3 bases from V and 5 bases from J, with 14 bases between. This CDR3 has 15 residues. CDR3 in amino acids: CASSQSQGTDNEQFF. In DNA, the CDR3 is TGCGCCAGCAGCCAGTCTCAGGGGACGGACAATGAGCAGTTCTTC.

V gene TRBV28 combines with J gene TRBJ2-7; TRBD1 matches at 9 bases. Germline V gene lookup returns CDR1 MDHEN and CDR2 SYDVKM. Trimming took 7 bases from V and 4 from J; bases not matched to a gene: 2. The CDR3 is 12 amino acids. CDR3 loop: CASTTGGYEQYF. The DNA of the CDR3 is TGTGCCAGCACGACAGGGGGGTACGAGCAGTACTTC.

This clone was detected only once. The gene calls are TRBV5-1 and TRBJ2-1, with no clear D. This CDR3 has 13 residues. CDR1 SGHRS and CDR2 YFSETQ come from the germline V gene. Deletions cut 5 bases from V and 9 bases from J, with 15 bases between. The CDR3 DNA reads as TGCGCCAGCAGTTCTTCCTTAGTCAGTGAGCAGTTCTTC. It encodes CASSSSLVSEQFF.

The V gene is TRBV6-5, the J gene TRBJ1-6, with 9 bases that match TRBD1. CDR3 size: 15 residues. Trimming at V came to 4 bases and at J to 8 bases, leaving 6 bases not matched to a gene. Looked up from germline, CDR1 is MNHEY and CDR2 is SVGAGI. The chain's CDR3 is CASSSSGQGDSPLHF. The CDR3, as DNA: TGTGCCAGCAGTTCCTCGGGACAGGGTGATTCACCCCTCCACTTT.

The chain has TRBV19 and TRBJ1-2, with 7 bases fitting TRBD1. With V trimmed by 5 bases and J by 2 bases, 8 bases remained unmatched. Germline CDR1 is LNHDA and CDR2 is SQIVND (reference sequence). The CDR3 contains 15 residues. The CDR3 bases are TGTGCCAGTAGTCTACTCAGGGGGACCAACTATGGCTACACCTTC. Translating it yields CASSLLRGTNYGYTF.

The chain combines TRBV27 with TRBJ2-7, with D tentatively TRBD2 (7 bases). The germline V and J ends were trimmed by 1 base and 5 bases, with 15 bases remaining between them. CDR3 size: 15 residues. The germline CDR1 and CDR2 sequences are MNHEY and SMNVEV (reference sequence). The CDR3 region is CASSLYRGARDEQYF. The CDR3 DNA sequence: TGTGCCAGCAGTTTATATCGGGGGGCGCGCGACGAGCAGTACTTC.

A remark on this clone: An end of the junction does not agree with germline; a read error may underlie this. V gene TRBV4-3 combines with J gene TRBJ2-6, with 7 bases identical to TRBD1. From germline, CDR1 is LGHNA and CDR2 YSLEER. The CDR3 length is 16 residues. CDR3 in amino acids: CASSQDEGQGVNVLTF. In nucleotides, the CDR3 is TGCGCCAGCAGCCAAGATGAGGGGCAGGGGGTCAACGTCCTGACTTTC.

The chain joins TRBV23-1 to TRBJ2-3; D ambiguous. TRBV23-1 is reported as an ORF; its role is uncertain. V was pared by 2 bases and J by 6 bases, with 21 bases between. The CDR3 consists of 17 residues. In DNA, the CDR3 is TGCGCCAGCAGTCAACTCGCGGCACTTCCTAGTGCGGATACGCAGTATTTT. Amino acid sequence: CASSQLAALPSADTQYF.

The V gene is TRBV19, the J gene TRBJ1-5; 9 bases line up with TRBD1. This CDR3 has 17 residues. Trimming at V came to 1 base and at J to 5 bases, leaving 9 bases not matched to a gene. Germline loops: CDR1 LNHDA, CDR2 SQIVND (reference sequence). CDR3 loop: CASSIVNRGRVYQPQHF. The CDR3 DNA sequence: TGTGCCAGTAGTATAGTCAACAGGGGGCGAGTGTATCAGCCCCAGCATTTT.

The chain joins TRBV6-5 to TRBJ1-2; D unclear. The CDR3 length is 15 residues. V lost 3 bases, J lost 0 bases, and 11 bases lay in between. Germline assignment: CDR1 MNHEY and CDR2 SVGAGI. The CDR3 region has the DNA TGTGCCAGCAGTTATGAGGGCTCCACTAACTATGGCTACACCTTC. It is translated as CASSYEGSTNYGYTF.

This chain connects TRBV18 to TRBJ1-4; TRBD1 is a possible D gene (6 bases). Trimming left V 0 bases short and J 3 bases short, with 23 bases between. The CDR3 runs 20 residues. Germline CDR1 reads KGHSH; CDR2 reads LQKENI. This chain's CDR3 is CASSPPGGRVGQDPNEKLFF. CDR3 DNA: TGTGCCAGCTCACCACCTGGGGGCAGGGTCGGCCAGGATCCTAATGAAAAACTGTTTTTT.

The CDR3 DNA sequence: TGCGCCAGCAGCCATTACGGGGGTACGCAGTATTTT. Its protein is CASSHYGGTQYF. This chain joins TRBV4-1 and TRBJ2-3, with D possibly being TRBD2 (6 bases). Trimming took off 3 bases at V and 8 bases at J, with 9 bases between the two ends. This CDR3 contains 12 residues. Germline assignment: CDR1 MGHRA and CDR2 YSYEKL.

The chain employs TRBV19 and TRBJ1-6, with D maybe TRBD1 (5 bases). The V end lost 1 base, the J end lost 9 bases, and 13 bases lay between the germline ends. Germline V gene data show CDR1 as LNHDA and CDR2 as SQIVND (reference sequence). This CDR3 region has 15 residues. CDR3 amino acids: CASSIAAGTASPLHF. CDR3 sequence (DNA): TGTGCCAGTAGTATAGCAGCAGGGACCGCTTCACCCCTCCACTTT.

This chain connects TRBV4-1 to TRBJ2-1, with TRBD2 matching 9 bases. The V and J ends lost 4 bases and 7 bases, in that order; junction bases with no gene match: 5. Germline V gene data show CDR1 as MGHRA and CDR2 as YSYEKL. CDR3 length equals 14 residues. The CDR3 is CASSLRLAENEQFF. The CDR3 nucleotides are TGCGCCAGCAGCCTCCGACTAGCGGAAAATGAGCAGTTCTTC.

The chain recombines TRBV4-3 with TRBJ2-2, with D perhaps TRBD1 or TRBD2 (6 bases each). The CDR3 consists of 17 residues. Per germline, CDR1 LGHNA and CDR2 YSLEER. V dropped 4 bases and J dropped 7 bases, with 22 bases sitting between them. In DNA, the CDR3 is TGCGCCAGCAGCCTTGATTTCGGGGGAGAAGGGGGCGGGGAGCTGTTTTTT. This codes for CASSLDFGGEGGGELFF.

The V and J genes are TRBV29-1 and TRBJ2-7, with a tentative D call TRBD1 (6 bases). V lost 1 base to trimming and J lost 4 bases, with 17 bases between them. CDR3 length equals 15 residues. CDR1 is SQVTM, CDR2 ANQGSEA, per germline. DNA for the CDR3: TGCAGCGTTGAAGTGTCTGGGACACCATTATACGAGCAGTACTTC. Protein: CSVEVSGTPLYEQYF.

This clone occurred once. V and J are TRBV7-9 and TRBJ1-5; possible D gene TRBD1, 6 bases. Trimming removed 0 bases from V and 4 bases from J, with 13 bases in between. CDR3 size: 16 residues. Germline V gene data show CDR1 as SEHNR and CDR2 as FQNEAQ (reference sequence). The CDR3, as DNA: TGTGCCAGCAGCTTAGCAGGATCGCAGGGGAATCAGCCCCAGCATTTT. Its protein is CASSLAGSQGNQPQHF.

CDR3 residues: CASSLDPRDSPLHF. CDR3 bases: TGTGCCAGCAGCCTGGACCCCCGAGATTCACCCCTCCACTTT. The chain couples TRBV28 to TRBJ1-6; no clear D gene. The CDR3 consists of 14 residues. Germline CDR1 is MDHEN and CDR2 is SYDVKM. V was pared by 6 bases and J by 8 bases, with 14 bases between.